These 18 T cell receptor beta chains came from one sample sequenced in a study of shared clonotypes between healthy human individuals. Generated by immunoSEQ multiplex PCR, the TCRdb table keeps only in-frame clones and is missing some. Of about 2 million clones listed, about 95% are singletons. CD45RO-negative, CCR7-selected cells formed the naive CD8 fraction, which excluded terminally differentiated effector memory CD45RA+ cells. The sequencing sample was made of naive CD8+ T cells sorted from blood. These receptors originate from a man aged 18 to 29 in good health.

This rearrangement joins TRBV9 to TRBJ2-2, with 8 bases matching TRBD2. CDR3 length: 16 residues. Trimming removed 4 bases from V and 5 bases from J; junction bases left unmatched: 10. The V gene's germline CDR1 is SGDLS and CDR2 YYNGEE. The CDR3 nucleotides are TGTGCCAGCAGCACTCAAGCGGGAGTGGGTACCGGGGAGCTGTTTTTT. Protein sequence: CASSTQAGVGTGELFF.

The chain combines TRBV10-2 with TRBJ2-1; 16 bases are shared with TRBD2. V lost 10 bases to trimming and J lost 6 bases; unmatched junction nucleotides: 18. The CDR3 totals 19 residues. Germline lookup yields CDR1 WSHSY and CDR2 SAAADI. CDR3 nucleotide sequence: TGCGCCACCCAAGCCGGGACTAGCGGGGGGGCTCTACCGCTCAATGAGCAGTTCTTC. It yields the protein CATQAGTSGGALPLNEQFF.

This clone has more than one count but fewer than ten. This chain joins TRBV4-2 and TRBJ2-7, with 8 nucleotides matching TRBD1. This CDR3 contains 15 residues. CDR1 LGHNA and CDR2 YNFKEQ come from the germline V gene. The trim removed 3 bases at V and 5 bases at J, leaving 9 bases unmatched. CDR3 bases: TGTGCCAGCAGCCACCACAGGGGGACGAACGACGAGCAGTACTTC. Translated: CASSHHRGTNDEQYF.

The CDR3 protein is CASSSTPGEQYF. CDR3 in DNA: TGTGCCAGCAGCTCGACCCCGGGAGAGCAGTACTTC. The chain has TRBV7-9 and TRBJ2-7; weak D call: TRBD2 (5 bases). The germline V gene has CDR1 SEHNR and CDR2 FQNEAQ (reference sequence). Trimming cost V 4 bases and J 7 bases, with 11 bases left between them. This CDR3 comprises 12 residues.

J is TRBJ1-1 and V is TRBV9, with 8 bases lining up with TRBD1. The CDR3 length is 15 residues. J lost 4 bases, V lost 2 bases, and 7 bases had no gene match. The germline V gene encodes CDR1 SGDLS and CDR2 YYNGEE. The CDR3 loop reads CASSVGWQGATEAFF. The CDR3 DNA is TGTGCCAGCAGCGTTGGTTGGCAGGGGGCCACTGAAGCTTTCTTT.

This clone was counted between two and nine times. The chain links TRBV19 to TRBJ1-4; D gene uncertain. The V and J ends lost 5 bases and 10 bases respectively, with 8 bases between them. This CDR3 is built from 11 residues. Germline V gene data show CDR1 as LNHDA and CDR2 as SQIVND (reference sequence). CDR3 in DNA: TGTGCCAGTAGTTCCTTAGGAAAACTGTTTTTT. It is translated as CASSSLGKLFF. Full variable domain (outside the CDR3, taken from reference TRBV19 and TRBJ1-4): DGGITQSPKYLFRKEGQNVTLSCEQNLNHDAMYWYRQDPGQGLRLIYYSQIVNDFQKGDIAEGYSVSREKKESFPLTVTSAQKNPTAFYLCASSSLGKLFFGSGTQLSVL.

The CDR3 loop reads CASSFPKGGQGMNNEQFF. The CDR3 DNA is TGCGCCAGCAGCTTTCCAAAAGGGGGACAGGGGATGAACAATGAGCAGTTCTTC. This chain connects TRBV5-1 to TRBJ2-1, with TRBD1 matching 10 bases. V lost 2 bases and J lost 5; bases outside the gene matches: 13. The CDR3 is 18 residues long. Germline V lookup: CDR1 SGHRS, CDR2 YFSETQ.

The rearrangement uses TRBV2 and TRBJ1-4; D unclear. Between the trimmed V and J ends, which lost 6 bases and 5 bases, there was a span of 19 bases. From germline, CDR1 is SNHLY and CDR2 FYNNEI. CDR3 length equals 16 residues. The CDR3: CASSPPWLTGNEKLFF. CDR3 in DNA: TGTGCCAGCAGCCCTCCTTGGCTTACCGGCAATGAAAAACTGTTTTTT. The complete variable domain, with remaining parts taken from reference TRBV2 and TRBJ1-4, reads EPEVTQTPSHQVTQMGQEVILRCVPISNHLYFYWYRQILGQKVEFLVSFYNNEISEKSEIFDDQFSVERPDGSNFTLKIRSTKLEDSAMYFCASSPPWLTGNEKLFFGSGTQLSVL.

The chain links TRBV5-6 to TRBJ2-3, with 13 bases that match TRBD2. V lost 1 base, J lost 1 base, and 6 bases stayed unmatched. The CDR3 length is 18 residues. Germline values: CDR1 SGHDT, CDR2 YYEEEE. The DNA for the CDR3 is TGTGCCAGCAGCTTGATGACTAGCGGGAGGTATGGCACAGATACGCAGTATTTT. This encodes CASSLMTSGRYGTDTQYF.

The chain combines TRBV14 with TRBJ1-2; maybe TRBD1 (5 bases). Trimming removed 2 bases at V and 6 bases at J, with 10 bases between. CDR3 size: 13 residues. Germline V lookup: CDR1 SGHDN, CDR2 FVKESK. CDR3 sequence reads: CASSQSGPDGYTF. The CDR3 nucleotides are TGTGCCAGCAGCCAATCAGGGCCAGATGGCTACACCTTC.

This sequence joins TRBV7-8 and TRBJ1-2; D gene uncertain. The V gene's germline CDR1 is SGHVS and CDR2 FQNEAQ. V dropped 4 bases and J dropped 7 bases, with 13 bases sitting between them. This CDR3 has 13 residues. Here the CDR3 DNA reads TGTGCCAGCAGCTACCTGACGGCGGGTGGCTACACCTTC. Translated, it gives CASSYLTAGGYTF.

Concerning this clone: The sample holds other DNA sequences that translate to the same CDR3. The CDR3 region has the DNA TGTGCCAGCAGTTACGGGTCAACTGAAGCTTTCTTT. It specifies CASSYGSTEAFF. The chain carries TRBV6-5 and TRBJ1-1; D is uncertain. V was cut by 2 bases and J by 5 bases, with 6 bases left in between. The CDR3 is 12 residues long. The germline V gene has CDR1 MNHEY and CDR2 SVGAGI.

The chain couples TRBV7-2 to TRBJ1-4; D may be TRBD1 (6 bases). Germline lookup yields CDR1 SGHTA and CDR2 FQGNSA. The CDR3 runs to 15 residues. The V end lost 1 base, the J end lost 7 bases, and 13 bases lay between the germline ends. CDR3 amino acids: CASSLGWGGGEKLFF. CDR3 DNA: TGTGCCAGCAGCTTAGGATGGGGAGGGGGTGAAAAACTGTTTTTT.

CDR3 DNA sequence: TGTGCCTGGTCCGGGACAGGGACGTATGGCTACACCTTC. It is translated as CAWSGTGTYGYTF. The V and J genes are TRBV30 and TRBJ1-2; 9 bases line up with TRBD1. Germline values: CDR1 GTSNPN, CDR2 SVGIG (reference sequence). This CDR3 is built from 13 residues. After removal of 5 bases from V and 5 bases from J, the junction contained 6 bases not matched to a gene.

The CDR3 nucleotides are TGTGCCAGCAGTTTAGCGGGGGCTCTCACAGATACGCAGTATTTT. It is translated as CASSLAGALTDTQYF. The rearrangement joins TRBV27 to TRBJ2-3, with D possibly being TRBD2 (7 bases). This CDR3 spans 15 amino acids. The V gene's germline CDR1 is MNHEY and CDR2 SMNVEV (reference sequence). Trimming removed 2 bases from V and 2 bases from J, with 11 bases in between.

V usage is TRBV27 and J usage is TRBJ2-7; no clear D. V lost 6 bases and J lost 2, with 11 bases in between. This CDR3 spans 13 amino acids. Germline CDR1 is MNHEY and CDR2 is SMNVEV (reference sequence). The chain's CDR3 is CASRPGLPYEQYF. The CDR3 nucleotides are TGTGCCAGCAGACCCGGCCTACCCTACGAGCAGTACTTC.

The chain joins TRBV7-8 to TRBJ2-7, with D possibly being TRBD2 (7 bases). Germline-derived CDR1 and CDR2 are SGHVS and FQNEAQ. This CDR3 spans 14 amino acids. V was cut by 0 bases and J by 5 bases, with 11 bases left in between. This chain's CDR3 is CASSLAGGPDEQYF. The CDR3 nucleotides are TGTGCCAGCAGCTTAGCGGGGGGGCCTGACGAGCAGTACTTC.

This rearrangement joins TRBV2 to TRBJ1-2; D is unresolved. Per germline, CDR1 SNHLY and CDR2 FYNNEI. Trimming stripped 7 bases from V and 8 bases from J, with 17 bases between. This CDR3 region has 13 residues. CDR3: CASTDGGVEGYTF. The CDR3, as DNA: TGTGCCAGCACGGATGGCGGGGTCGAGGGCTACACCTTC.